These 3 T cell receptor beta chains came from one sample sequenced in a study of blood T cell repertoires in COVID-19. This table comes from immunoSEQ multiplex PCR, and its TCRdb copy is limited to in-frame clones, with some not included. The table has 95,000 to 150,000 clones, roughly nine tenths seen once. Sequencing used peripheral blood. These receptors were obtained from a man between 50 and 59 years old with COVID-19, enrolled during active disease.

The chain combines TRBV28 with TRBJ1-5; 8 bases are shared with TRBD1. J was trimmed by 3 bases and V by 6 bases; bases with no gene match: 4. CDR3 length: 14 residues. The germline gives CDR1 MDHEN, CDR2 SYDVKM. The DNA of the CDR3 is TGTGCCAGCAGGGCCAGGGGGCTCAATCAGCCCCAGCATTTT. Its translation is CASRARGLNQPQHF.

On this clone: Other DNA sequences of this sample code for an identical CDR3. The CDR3 loop is CASSETDSYGYTF. DNA for the CDR3: TGTGCCAGCAGTGAAACGGACAGCTATGGCTACACCTTC. The chain joins TRBV6-1 to TRBJ1-2; TRBD1 might be the D (6 bases). V lost 2 bases to trimming and J lost 4 bases, with 8 bases between them. The CDR3 loop spans 13 amino acids. Germline values: CDR1 MNHNS, CDR2 SASEGT.

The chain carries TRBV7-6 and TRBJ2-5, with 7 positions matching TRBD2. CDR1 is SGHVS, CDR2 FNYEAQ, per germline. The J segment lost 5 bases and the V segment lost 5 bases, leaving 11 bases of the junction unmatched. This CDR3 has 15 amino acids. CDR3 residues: CASSPMRGSGETQYF. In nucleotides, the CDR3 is TGTGCCAGCAGCCCGATGCGGGGGTCAGGGGAGACCCAGTACTTC.